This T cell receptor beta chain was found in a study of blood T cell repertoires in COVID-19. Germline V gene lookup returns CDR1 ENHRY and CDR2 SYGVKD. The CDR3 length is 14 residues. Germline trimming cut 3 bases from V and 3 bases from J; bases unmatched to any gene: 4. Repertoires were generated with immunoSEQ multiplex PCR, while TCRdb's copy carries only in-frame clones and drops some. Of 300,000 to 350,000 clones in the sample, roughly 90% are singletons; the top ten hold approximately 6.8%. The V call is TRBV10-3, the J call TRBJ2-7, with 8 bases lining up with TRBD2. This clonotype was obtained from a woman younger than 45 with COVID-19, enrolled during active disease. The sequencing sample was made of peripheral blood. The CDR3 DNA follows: TGTGCCATCAGTGACTCTAGCGGGTACTACGAGCAGTACTTC. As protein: CAISDSSGYYEQYF.